Each of the 30 T cell receptor beta chains below was sequenced from the same sample in a study of blood T cells in healthy people across ages. Together with a sample-barcoded 5' primer, a J-beta primer mix was included in a second PCR lasting about 6 to 11 cycles. MiXCR, applied by TCRdb to the 5' RACE reads, yields one record per CDR3 protein. The table includes about 1 million distinct CDR3 sequences, 45% detected once. What was sequenced was blood. The receptors stem from a woman aged 60-70 years in good health.

This clonotype has just a few counts. The chain has TRBV12-3 or TRBV12-4 and TRBJ1-2; D is uncertain. V dropped 3 bases and J dropped 2 bases, with 13 bases sitting between them. This CDR3 has 15 amino acids. CDR3 nucleotides: TGTGCCAGCAGTTTCGTGGCACAAGCCAACTATGGCTACACCTTC. Encoded protein: CASSFVAQANYGYTF.

A word on this clonotype: Germline is not matched at one junction end, which may reflect a read error. The V call is TRBV29-1, the J call TRBJ1-2; a weak D match, TRBD1 (6 bases). Germline CDR1 and CDR2: SQVTM and ANQGSEA. CDR3 length equals 13 residues. The CDR3 is CSVRTAIPYSYTF. In DNA, the CDR3 is TGCAGCGTCCGGACAGCAATCCCCTATAGCTACACCTTC. Based on the CDR3 plus reference TRBV29-1 and TRBJ1-2, the full variable domain is SAVISQKPSRDICQRGTSLTIQCQVDSQVTMMFWYRQQPGQSLTLIATANQGSEATYESGFVIDKFPISRPNLTFSTLTVSNMSPEDSSIYLCSVRTAIPYSYTFGSGTRLTVV.

V gene TRBV21-1 combines with J gene TRBJ2-3; TRBD1, the table's D call, lacks a check against the DNA. TRBV21-1 is a pseudogene locus. This CDR3 comprises 15 residues. CDR3 protein: CASSKDNRGTDTQYF. The CDR3 nucleotides are TGTGCCAGCAGCAAAGATAACAGGGGCACAGATACGCAGTATTTT.

CDR3 coding DNA: TGTGCCACCTGGGACAGCCACCGAAACACCATATATTTT. It codes for CATWDSHRNTIYF. The V and J genes are TRBV21-1 and TRBJ1-3; the table's D call, TRBD1, has no DNA check behind it. TRBV21-1 is reported as a pseudogene. This CDR3 has 13 residues.

This chain joins TRBV6-1 and TRBJ2-1; 11 bases align to TRBD2. Germline trimming cut 5 bases from V and 6 bases from J; bases unmatched to any gene: 6. The CDR3 is 15 residues long. Germline CDR1 reads MNHNS; CDR2 reads SASEGT. CDR3 bases: TGTGCCAGCAGTTTACAGACTAGCGGGATCAATGAGCAGTTCTTC. This encodes CASSLQTSGINEQFF.

This clonotype has only a few counts. CDR3 DNA: TGTGCCAGCAGCCAAGGCGGTTCTAGCGGGGGTAAAAATGAGCAGTTCTTC. Translating it yields CASSQGGSSGGKNEQFF. The chain is built from TRBV4-2 and TRBJ2-1; 10 bases map to TRBD2. V shed 1 base and J 7 bases; nucleotides not matched to a gene: 10. This CDR3 has 17 residues. Germline CDR1 and CDR2: LGHNA and YNFKEQ.

This chain joins TRBV15 and TRBJ2-7; 8 bases line up with TRBD2. The CDR3 is 15 residues long. With 1 base clipped from V and 2 bases from J, the junction kept 4 bases outside the gene matches. Germline V CDR1 and CDR2: LNHNV, YYDKDF (reference sequence). CDR3 sequence (DNA): TGTGCCACCAGCAGAGCGGTAGCGGGGACCTACGAGCAGTACTTC. Protein: CATSRAVAGTYEQYF.

The chain is built from TRBV12-3 or TRBV12-4 and TRBJ1-5, with 9 positions matching TRBD1. The length of the CDR3 is 16 residues. With V trimmed by 5 bases and J by 9 bases, 14 bases remained unmatched. The CDR3 region has the DNA TGTGCCAGCAGTGGGAGCCCCGGGACAGGGATCCGGCCCCAGCATTTT. Translated: CASSGSPGTGIRPQHF.

This chain joins TRBV27 and TRBJ2-7; unclear D gene. From germline, CDR1 is MNHEY and CDR2 SMNVEV (reference sequence). The length of the CDR3 is 12 residues. The V and J ends lost 5 bases and 7 bases respectively, with 12 bases between them. Here the CDR3 DNA reads TGTGCCAGCAGTCACGGACCCGGGGAGCAGTACTTC. It codes for CASSHGPGEQYF.

This clonotype was found a few times. This chain links TRBV3-1 with TRBJ1-2; D is unresolved. This CDR3 region has 15 residues. Trimming took off 1 base at V and 8 bases at J, with 17 bases between the two ends. Germline V gives CDR1 LGHDT, CDR2 YNNKEL (reference sequence). CDR3 region: CASSQVAAGGEGYTF. As DNA, the CDR3 is TGTGCCAGCAGCCAAGTCGCTGCCGGTGGAGAAGGCTACACCTTC.

This clonotype showed up just a few times. V usage is TRBV27 and J usage is TRBJ1-2; D remains ambiguous. The germline CDR1 and CDR2 sequences are MNHEY and SMNVEV (reference sequence). CDR3 length: 14 amino acids. The ends were cut back, 2 bases at V and 3 bases at J, with 10 bases in the middle. The CDR3 here is CASSLELGHYGYTF. CDR3 coding DNA: TGTGCCAGCAGTTTAGAGCTAGGGCACTATGGCTACACCTTC.

For this clonotype: At one end, the junction sequence differs from germline, possibly due to a read error. This chain uses TRBV20-1 with TRBJ2-4, with TRBD2 matching 15 bases. In germline, CDR1 is DFQATT, CDR2 SNEGSKA (reference sequence). The CDR3 totals 19 residues. The CDR3 spells CSARDPGTSGRWAKNIRYF. DNA of the CDR3: TGCAGTGCTAGAGATCCCGGGACTAGCGGGAGGTGGGCCAAAAACATTCGGTACTTC.

This clonotype was picked up one time. The V call is TRBV2, the J call TRBJ2-5; D possibly matches TRBD1 or TRBD2 (5 bases each). The CDR3 consists of 15 residues. The V and J ends lost 2 bases and 11 bases respectively, with 21 bases between them. The germline CDR1 and CDR2 sequences are SNHLY and FYNNEI. The CDR3 loop reads CASSESLGDANGQYF. The CDR3 nucleotides are TGTGCCAGCAGTGAATCATTGGGGGACGCAAACGGGCAGTACTTC.

This chain joins TRBV18 and TRBJ2-1, with D uncertain. The CDR3 runs to 16 residues. CDR1 KGHSH and CDR2 LQKENI come from the germline V gene. Trimming cost V 3 bases and J 1 base, with 13 bases left between them. CDR3 protein: CASSPGGAESYNEQFF. The CDR3 coding sequence is TGTGCCAGCTCACCGGGTGGCGCCGAATCCTACAATGAGCAGTTCTTC.

This clonotype was seen many times. This chain links TRBV29-1 with TRBJ2-4; D may correspond to TRBD1 or TRBD2 (5 bases each). The V end was cut by 5 bases, the J end by 9 bases, with 8 bases between. This CDR3 comprises 10 residues. Per germline, CDR1 SQVTM and CDR2 ANQGSEA. The CDR3 DNA follows: TGCAGCGTTTGGGGGACCATTCAGTACTTC. It codes for CSVWGTIQYF.

CDR3: CASSSQLGSSYEQFF. CDR3 bases: TGTGCCAGCAGCTCGCAATTGGGCAGCTCCTACGAGCAGTTCTTC. The chain combines TRBV7-2 with TRBJ2-1; no clear D. Trimming took 4 bases from V and 10 from J, leaving 20 bases between them. The CDR3 is 15 amino acids. The germline V gene has CDR1 SGHTA and CDR2 FQGNSA.

The chain combines TRBV5-1 with TRBJ1-1; D may be TRBD1 (5 bases). Trimming took off 4 bases at V and 5 bases at J, with 15 bases between the two ends. This CDR3 region has 14 residues. CDR1 and CDR2 from the germline V gene are SGHRS and YFSETQ. The CDR3 coding sequence is TGCGCCAGCAGCCACGGGCAGGGCCCAACTGAAGCTTTCTTT. As protein: CASSHGQGPTEAFF.

This clonotype was found a few times. The V gene is TRBV11-2, the J gene TRBJ1-4; D may be TRBD1 (5 bases). V lost 5 bases and J lost 4, with 17 bases in between. The CDR3 runs 16 residues. Germline V gives CDR1 SGHAT, CDR2 FQNNGV. The CDR3: CASSLIPTVYNEKLFF. The CDR3 DNA reads as TGTGCCAGCAGCCTAATACCGACAGTCTATAATGAAAAACTGTTTTTT.

The V call is TRBV24-1, the J call TRBJ2-3; the match to TRBD1 covers 7 bases. This CDR3 comprises 16 residues. The J segment lost 2 bases and the V segment lost 4 bases, leaving 8 bases of the junction unmatched. Germline CDR1 reads KGHDR; CDR2 reads SFDVKD. This CDR3 reads CATSESTGFNTDTQYF. Written as DNA, the CDR3 is TGTGCCACCAGTGAGTCGACAGGGTTCAACACAGATACGCAGTATTTT.

The chain uses TRBV2 and TRBJ2-7; 8 bases align to TRBD2. Germline CDR1 and CDR2: SNHLY and FYNNEI. J lost 0 bases, V lost 2 bases, and 6 bases had no gene match. The CDR3 totals 16 residues. The DNA for the CDR3 is TGTGCCAGCAGTGAACGCCGGGAGGGATACTCCTACGAGCAGTACTTC. Protein product: CASSERREGYSYEQYF.

This rearrangement joins TRBV2 to TRBJ2-7; perhaps TRBD1 as D (6 bases). This CDR3 spans 13 amino acids. The germline V gene encodes CDR1 SNHLY and CDR2 FYNNEI. V lost 2 bases to trimming and J lost 6 bases, with 11 bases between them. The CDR3 coding sequence is TGTGCCAGCAGTGAAAGAGTGGGGGCCGAGCAGTACTTC. Residues: CASSERVGAEQYF.

CDR3 nucleotides: TGTGCCATCAGTGAGGACAGTCATCAACTGTTTTTT. Its protein product is CAISEDSHQLFF. The rearrangement links TRBV10-3 to TRBJ1-4; a possible D gene is TRBD1 (5 bases). Trimming removed 2 bases at V and 12 bases at J, with 10 bases between. Germline lookup yields CDR1 ENHRY and CDR2 SYGVKD. The CDR3 extends over 12 amino acids.

This clonotype showed up just a few times. V gene TRBV6-6 combines with J gene TRBJ2-7; a possible D gene is TRBD2 (6 bases). Trimming pared 5 bases from V and 2 bases from J, leaving 13 bases between. This CDR3 contains 14 residues. The germline gives CDR1 MNHNY, CDR2 SVGAGI (reference sequence). CDR3 residues: CASSKEWGAYEQYF. CDR3 sequence (DNA): TGTGCCAGCAGTAAGGAGTGGGGGGCCTACGAGCAGTACTTC.

As DNA, the CDR3 is TGTGCCAGCGGTACAGGGGGCATAAATGAAAAACTGTTTTTT. It specifies CASGTGGINEKLFF. This sequence joins TRBV27 and TRBJ1-4, with 9 bases that match TRBD1. This CDR3 is built from 14 residues. The trim removed 8 bases at V and 5 bases at J, leaving 6 bases unmatched. Germline V gives CDR1 MNHEY, CDR2 SMNVEV (reference sequence).

In DNA form, the CDR3 reads TGCAGCGTTGCCGCTTCCCTAGCGGCTTACAATGAGCAGTACTTC. Translating it yields CSVAASLAAYNEQYF. The chain employs TRBV29-1 and TRBJ2-7; 7 bases match TRBD2. The V gene's germline CDR1 is SQVTM and CDR2 ANQGSEA. The CDR3 consists of 15 residues. The V segment lost 4 bases and the J segment 7 bases; nucleotides outside the gene matches: 16.

The chain employs TRBV3-1 and TRBJ2-7; TRBD1 matches 8 bases. The V gene end was trimmed by 3 bases and the J gene end by 4 bases; junction bases not matched to a gene: 8. Germline CDR1 reads LGHDT; CDR2 reads YNNKEL (reference sequence). This CDR3 comprises 15 residues. The CDR3 sequence: CASSQGRRQGYEQYF. CDR3 nucleotides: TGTGCCAGCAGCCAGGGCCGGAGACAGGGGTACGAGCAGTACTTC.

The V gene is TRBV14, the J gene TRBJ1-4, with D unclear. The CDR3 runs to 16 residues. The V and J ends lost 1 base and 4 bases respectively, with 13 bases between them. Germline assignment: CDR1 SGHDN and CDR2 FVKESK. The CDR3 DNA sequence: TGTGCCAGCAGCCAAGTTCTCTCCAGCCTTAATGAAAAACTGTTTTTT. Translating gives CASSQVLSSLNEKLFF.

The gene calls are TRBV24-1 and TRBJ2-1, with no clear D. Per germline, CDR1 KGHDR and CDR2 SFDVKD. The CDR3 has 16 residues. Between the trimmed V and J ends, which lost 4 bases and 0 bases, there was a span of 12 bases. Here the CDR3 reads CATSDPLGSSYNEQFF. The CDR3 nucleotides are TGTGCCACCAGTGACCCCCTAGGCAGCTCCTACAATGAGCAGTTCTTC.

This chain connects TRBV7-2 to TRBJ2-1; D call uncertain. V lost 6 bases to trimming and J lost 7 bases, with 10 bases between them. The CDR3 extends over 12 amino acids. The germline V gene has CDR1 SGHTA and CDR2 FQGNSA. CDR3 coding DNA: TGTGCCAGCAGTCGAGAGTTTAATGAGCAGTTCTTC. This encodes CASSREFNEQFF.

This chain uses TRBV2 with TRBJ2-7; perhaps TRBD2 as D (7 bases). The V end was cut by 7 bases, the J end by 5 bases, with 18 bases between. CDR1 SNHLY and CDR2 FYNNEI come from the germline V gene. There are 14 residues in the CDR3. CDR3 in amino acids: CASIMDRGRDEQYF. The CDR3 DNA reads TGTGCCAGCATTATGGACAGAGGGAGGGACGAGCAGTACTTC. The full variable domain, with the rest looked up from reference TRBV2 and TRBJ2-7, is EPEVTQTPSHQVTQMGQEVILRCVPISNHLYFYWYRQILGQKVEFLVSFYNNEISEKSEIFDDQFSVERPDGSNFTLKIRSTKLEDSAMYFCASIMDRGRDEQYFGPGTRLTVT.